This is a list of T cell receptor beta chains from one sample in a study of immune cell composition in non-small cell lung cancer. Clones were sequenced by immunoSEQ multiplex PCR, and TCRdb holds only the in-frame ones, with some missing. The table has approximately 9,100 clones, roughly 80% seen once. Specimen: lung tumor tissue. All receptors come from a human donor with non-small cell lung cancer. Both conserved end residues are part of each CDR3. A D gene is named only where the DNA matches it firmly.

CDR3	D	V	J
CASSEQGFNEQFF	NA	TRBV2	TRBJ2-1
CASSGGAIDSPLHF	NA	TRBV6-1	TRBJ1-6
CASSLYLGGELFF	NA	TRBV5-1	TRBJ2-2
CASSYRTSGKAEQYF	TRBD2	TRBV6-5	TRBJ2-7
CASSPGGGGPSEQYF	TRBD2	TRBV5-1	TRBJ2-7
CASSSHTQGNYGYTF	NA	TRBV11-2	TRBJ1-2
CASSLNRGRGETQYF	NA	TRBV7-9	TRBJ2-5
CASSPDRTEAFF	NA	TRBV28	TRBJ1-1
CASSSRVGKQETQYF	NA	TRBV5-5	TRBJ2-5
CASRGSRFRNIQYF	NA	TRBV2	TRBJ2-4
CASSLGTGRGTEAFF	TRBD1	TRBV7-6	TRBJ1-1
CASRRDSGSKDEQFF	TRBD2	TRBV2	TRBJ2-1
CASTKAGLEPQHF	NA	TRBV6-6	TRBJ1-5
CASSPLRLAGTTGELFF	TRBD2	TRBV7-9	TRBJ2-2
CASSLGQETQYF	NA	TRBV5-1	TRBJ2-5
CASSFDSGNTIYF	NA	TRBV5-1	TRBJ1-3
CASSLRPGGNTIYF	NA	TRBV5-6	TRBJ1-3
CASRDRGERSPLHF	TRBD1	TRBV4-3	TRBJ1-6
CASSLGTGTSGNTIYF	TRBD1	TRBV5-1	TRBJ1-3
CASSRTGGSHEQYF	TRBD1	TRBV5-1	TRBJ2-7
CASSEWGGATYEQYF	NA	TRBV10-2	TRBJ2-7